These 21 T cell receptor beta chains were sequenced from one sample in a study of T-cell memory formation after mild COVID-19. In TCRdb, the 5' RACE reads were re-called with MiXCR into one record per CDR3 protein. The repertoire holds 95,000 to 110,000 distinct CDR3 sequences, with 14% as singletons. The material sequenced was PBMCs or a T cell subset sorted from them (not recorded which). The receptors shown here come from a man younger than 30 who had mild COVID-19 (a few samples of this study predate the infection). Cell type and time point are not known.

This clonotype appeared a few times. The J gene is TRBJ2-4, the V gene TRBV25-1; TRBD1 might be the D (6 bases). The V end lost 2 bases, the J end lost 9 bases, and 20 bases lay between the germline ends. Germline values: CDR1 MGHDK, CDR2 SYGVNS. CDR3 length: 16 residues. For the CDR3, the DNA is TGTGCCAGCAGTGAAACAGGGTTTGTCCCTGAAAGCATTCAGTACTTC. Translation: CASSETGFVPESIQYF.

This clonotype occurred a few times. V is TRBV29-1 and J is TRBJ1-2, with a possible D match to TRBD1 (6 bases). The CDR3 runs to 13 residues. Germline CDR1 is SQVTM and CDR2 is ANQGSEA. Trimming shortened V by 4 bases and J by 6 bases, and 15 bases separated the two germline ends. This CDR3 reads CSVVDPQGNGYTF. CDR3 DNA sequence: TGCAGCGTTGTAGATCCCCAGGGGAATGGCTACACCTTC.

The V gene is TRBV4-2, the J gene TRBJ2-1; maybe TRBD1 (5 bases). V shed 2 bases and J shed 7 bases, with 18 bases lying between them. The CDR3 has 16 residues. Germline CDR1 is LGHNA and CDR2 is YNFKEQ. The CDR3: CASSQLSSRVTNEQFF. CDR3 in DNA: TGTGCCAGCAGCCAACTTTCGTCCAGGGTAACGAATGAGCAGTTCTTC.

V and J are TRBV5-6 and TRBJ1-2; a possible D gene is TRBD1 (5 bases). The germline V gene has CDR1 SGHDT and CDR2 YYEEEE. The CDR3 length is 14 residues. With 4 bases removed from V and 3 bases from J, the gap between germline ends came to 13 bases. DNA for the CDR3: TGTGCCAGCAGCACCTCGGGGGTGCACTATGGCTACACCTTC. Amino acid sequence: CASSTSGVHYGYTF. The variable domain in full, with the rest retrieved from reference TRBV5-6 and TRBJ1-2, is DAGVTQSPTHLIKTRGQQVTLRCSPKSGHDTVSWYQQALGQGPQFIFQYYEEEERQRGNFPDRFSGHQFPNYSSELNVNALLLGDSALYLCASSTSGVHYGYTFGSGTRLTVV.

This clonotype was picked up a small number of times. This chain uses TRBV6-5 with TRBJ2-4, with TRBD1 matching 9 bases. CDR1 MNHEY and CDR2 SVGAGI come from the germline V gene. The CDR3 is 13 residues long. V dropped 5 bases and J dropped 6; count of bases not matched to a gene: 2. The CDR3 sequence is CASSDRGGNIQYF. The CDR3 DNA follows: TGTGCCAGCAGTGACAGGGGGGGAAACATTCAGTACTTC.

This clonotype was counted between two and nine times. The rearrangement joins TRBV25-1 to TRBJ2-5; D tentatively fits TRBD1 or TRBD2 (5 bases each). The V gene lost 5 bases and the J gene lost 5 bases, with 21 bases spanning the gap. Germline V gene data show CDR1 as MGHDK and CDR2 as SYGVNS. This CDR3 spans 16 amino acids. The CDR3 loop is CASSPSTRGPRETQYF. Written as DNA, the CDR3 is TGTGCCAGCAGTCCATCGACCCGGGGACCTCGCGAGACCCAGTACTTC.

This clonotype has only a few counts. V usage is TRBV14 and J usage is TRBJ2-7; no clear D gene. The V and J ends lost 3 bases and 6 bases respectively, with 12 bases between them. Germline assignment: CDR1 SGHDN and CDR2 FVKESK. The CDR3 is made up of 13 amino acids. In nucleotides, the CDR3 is TGTGCCAGCAGCCAGGGGTTTAGAGGCGAGCAGTACGTC. It encodes CASSQGFRGEQYV.

V is TRBV9 and J is TRBJ2-4; the D is unclear. Germline CDR1 and CDR2: SGDLS and YYNGEE. Between the trimmed V and J ends, which lost 1 base and 2 bases, there was a span of 10 bases. The CDR3 covers 15 residues. CDR3 in DNA: TGTGCCAGCAGCGTATCTACTCCGTCCAAAAACATTCAGTACTTC. Translation gives CASSVSTPSKNIQYF. Together with reference TRBV9 and TRBJ2-4, the CDR3 gives the full variable domain: DSGVTQTPKHLITATGQRVTLRCSPRSGDLSVYWYQQSLDQGLQFLIQYYNGEERAKGNILERFSAQQFPDLHSELNLSSLELGDSALYFCASSVSTPSKNIQYFGAGTRLSVL.

This clonotype was counted ten times or more. The CDR3 protein is CASSLEQPSYNEQFF. CDR3 nucleotides: TGCGCCAGCAGCTTGGAGCAACCCTCCTACAATGAGCAGTTCTTC. The chain joins TRBV5-1 to TRBJ2-1; D not resolved. The length of the CDR3 is 15 residues. With 0 bases removed from V and 0 bases from J, the gap between germline ends came to 7 bases. Per the germline V gene, CDR1 is SGHRS and CDR2 is YFSETQ.

A few counts support this clonotype. The J gene is TRBJ1-5, the V gene TRBV12-3 or TRBV12-4, with D unresolved. This CDR3 region has 13 residues. Trimming left V 1 base short and J 7 bases short, with 8 bases between. The CDR3 nucleotides read TGTGCCAGCAGTTTAGAAGAATGGCAGCCCCAGCATTTT. This gives the protein CASSLEEWQPQHF.

This rearrangement joins TRBV6-5 to TRBJ2-2; tentative D call: TRBD2 (6 bases). This CDR3 comprises 19 residues. The V gene lost 2 bases and the J gene lost 6 bases, with 25 bases spanning the gap. From germline, CDR1 is MNHEY and CDR2 SVGAGI. CDR3: CASSYTRSGGGITPGELFF. The CDR3 DNA follows: TGTGCCAGCAGTTACACTCGGTCCGGTGGGGGGATAACCCCCGGGGAGCTGTTTTTT.

The chain joins TRBV7-9 to TRBJ2-3; D unresolved. Per the germline V gene, CDR1 is SEHNR and CDR2 is FQNEAQ (reference sequence). V was pared by 2 bases and J by 4 bases, with 19 bases between. The CDR3 consists of 17 residues. The CDR3 reads CASSLPRSGRGPDTQYF. The CDR3 coding sequence is TGTGCCAGCAGCTTACCTCGGTCAGGTCGCGGACCAGATACGCAGTATTTT.

This clonotype appeared a few times. V gene TRBV12-3 or TRBV12-4 combines with J gene TRBJ1-5; D gene unclear. V lost 8 bases to trimming and J lost 0 bases, with 11 bases between them. The CDR3 spans 14 residues. CDR3 sequence: CASHAWDSNQPQHF. CDR3 coding DNA: TGTGCCAGCCACGCCTGGGATAGCAATCAGCCCCAGCATTTT.

The chain is built from TRBV20-1 and TRBJ2-5; TRBD2 aligns across 11 bases. Germline V gene lookup returns CDR1 DFQATT and CDR2 SNEGSKA (reference sequence). The CDR3 is 15 residues long. V lost 6 bases and J lost 1; bases outside the gene matches: 7. As DNA, the CDR3 is TGCAGTGCCCAGGGGACTAGCGGCACCCAAGAGACCCAGTACTTC. Translated, it gives CSAQGTSGTQETQYF.

This clonotype was seen a few times. It is likely a read error, because the conserved phenylalanine at the end of the CDR3 is missing. The chain is built from TRBV7-2 and TRBJ2-1; possible D gene TRBD2, 6 bases. The CDR3 runs to 12 residues. Trimming pared 5 bases from V and 8 bases from J, leaving 10 bases between. The V gene's germline CDR1 is SGHTA and CDR2 FQGNSA. Written as DNA, the CDR3 is TGTGCCAGCAGCCTTACTAGCTATGAGCAGTTCCTC. Translation gives CASSLTSYEQFL.

There are a few counts of this clonotype. This rearrangement joins TRBV7-9 to TRBJ2-4; a possible D gene is TRBD1 (6 bases). CDR1 and CDR2 from the germline V gene are SEHNR and FQNEAQ (reference sequence). The CDR3 extends over 16 amino acids. V lost 3 bases, J lost 0 bases, and 12 bases lay in between. CDR3 nucleotides: TGTGCCAGCAGCTTGGGAGAGGGGGTAGCCAAAAACATTCAGTACTTC. This sequence encodes CASSLGEGVAKNIQYF.

The chain is built from TRBV7-2 and TRBJ2-1; 7 bases are a match to TRBD2. Per germline, CDR1 SGHTA and CDR2 FQGNSA. The CDR3 totals 12 residues. With V trimmed by 1 base and J by 10 bases, 1 base remained unmatched. The CDR3 DNA is TGTGCCAGCAGCTTAGTAGCGGGCGAGCAGTTCTTC. Translated, it gives CASSLVAGEQFF.

Only a few counts were recorded for this clonotype. This rearrangement joins TRBV9 to TRBJ1-1; D may be TRBD1 (5 bases). V was cut by 3 bases and J by 0 bases, with 12 bases left in between. This CDR3 contains 15 residues. The germline gives CDR1 SGDLS, CDR2 YYNGEE. The chain's CDR3 is CASSGDGTVNTEAFF. Written as DNA, the CDR3 is TGTGCCAGCAGCGGAGACGGGACGGTGAACACTGAAGCTTTCTTT.

This clonotype was found a few times. The gene calls are TRBV28 and TRBJ1-1; 8 positions agree with TRBD1. Germline CDR1 reads MDHEN; CDR2 reads SYDVKM. V lost 6 bases, J lost 10 bases, and 10 bases stayed unmatched. This CDR3 has 13 residues. Written as DNA, the CDR3 is TGTGCCAGCAGCCTCGGACAGGGCGGTAGAGCTTTCTTT. Translating it yields CASSLGQGGRAFF. Supplemented by reference TRBV28 and TRBJ1-1, the full variable domain reads DVKVTQSSRYLVKRTGEKVFLECVQDMDHENMFWYRQDPGLGLRLIYFSYDVKMKEKGDIPEGYSVSREKKERFSLILESASTNQTSMYLCASSLGQGGRAFFGQGTRLTVV.

This clonotype has only a few counts. The chain employs TRBV20-1 and TRBJ2-3, with TRBD2 identical over 8 bases. Germline loops: CDR1 DFQATT, CDR2 SNEGSKA (reference sequence). The junction had 9 bases not matched to a gene; V was cut back by 0 bases and J by 1 base. The CDR3 loop spans 17 amino acids. CDR3 in DNA: TGCAGTGCTAGAGATATGGGGAGCGGGAGAGGCACAGATACGCAGTATTTT. Amino acid sequence: CSARDMGSGRGTDTQYF.

The table lists this clonotype with a few counts. V gene TRBV6-1 combines with J gene TRBJ2-5; D uncertain. The CDR3 is 14 residues long. Germline assignment: CDR1 MNHNS and CDR2 SASEGT. V was trimmed by 2 bases and J by 3 bases, leaving 10 bases between them. CDR3 sequence (DNA): TGTGCCAGCAGTGAATGGCCGGAAGAAGAGACCCAGTACTTC. Translation gives CASSEWPEEETQYF.